This paragraph covers one T cell receptor (beta chain) sequence. J lost 8 bases, V lost 6 bases, and 9 bases had no gene match. CDR1 and CDR2 from the germline V gene are ENHRY and SYGVKD. This CDR3 comprises 14 residues. The data originate from a study of T-cell reconstitution after alpha-beta-depleted transplantation in children. Preparing the TCRbeta library involved the use of unique molecular identifiers. TCRdb recomputed calls from the PCR reads with MiXCR, one row per CDR3 protein. Of hundreds of thousands of distinct CDR3 sequences listed, around 13% are singletons. The receptor's source is a girl aged 2 to 10 with congenital amegakaryocytic thrombocytopenia, due to receive a stem cell transplant. Sequenced here: PBMCs, sampled before TCRalphabeta/CD19-depleted stem cell transplant. This sequence joins TRBV10-3 and TRBJ2-1; 8 nucleotides align to TRBD2. In DNA, the CDR3 is TGTGCCATCAGGGGAGCGGGAGCCGCGGATGAGCAGTTCTTC. Translation gives CAIRGAGAADEQFF.